Below are 21 T cell receptor beta chains sequenced from a single sample in a study of cytomegalovirus exposure and HLA in healthy donors. PCR employed 60 Vbeta and 13 Jbeta primers. Profiled with immunoSEQ multiplex PCR; TCRdb holds only in-frame clones, not every one. The top ten hold less than 4% of the sample, which has 95,000 to 130,000 clones, approximately 9.4% seen once. The specimen sequenced was PBMCs. Source of these receptors: a man between 25 and 39 years old in good health and CMV-seronegative.

V usage is TRBV29-1 and J usage is TRBJ2-3, with 9 bases matching TRBD1. Trimming at V came to 5 bases and at J to 3 bases, leaving 3 bases not matched to a gene. Germline CDR1 and CDR2: SQVTM and ANQGSEA. This CDR3 has 13 amino acids. This chain's CDR3 is CSVRQGGTDTQYF. Written as DNA, the CDR3 is TGCAGCGTTCGACAGGGGGGGACAGATACGCAGTATTTT.

The chain employs TRBV19 and TRBJ1-6, with D unresolved. The CDR3 runs to 16 residues. V lost 3 bases and J 4 bases, leaving 13 bases between the germline ends. Germline values: CDR1 LNHDA, CDR2 SQIVND (reference sequence). The CDR3 loop is CASSMRRTGYNSPLHF. The CDR3 region has the DNA TGTGCCAGTAGTATGCGGCGAACGGGTTATAATTCACCCCTCCACTTT.

The chain couples TRBV12-5 to TRBJ2-7; 7 bases align to TRBD1. The junction had 1 base not matched to a gene; V was cut back by 1 base and J by 4 bases. The CDR3 totals 13 residues. In germline, CDR1 is LGHNT, CDR2 FRNRAP. The chain's CDR3 is CASGLGDSYEQYF. The CDR3 DNA reads TGTGCTAGTGGTTTGGGGGACAGTTACGAGCAGTACTTC. The variable domain in full, completed from reference TRBV12-5 and TRBJ2-7, reads DARVTQTPRHKVTEMGQEVTMRCQPILGHNTVFWYRQTMMQGLELLAYFRNRAPLDDSGMPKDRFSAEMPDATLATLKIQPSEPRDSAVYFCASGLGDSYEQYFGPGTRLTVT.

The sample holds a few counts of this clone. The chain links TRBV9 to TRBJ2-3; D remains ambiguous. There are 15 residues in the CDR3. The V end lost 0 bases, the J end lost 0 bases, and 8 bases lay between the germline ends. The V gene's germline CDR1 is SGDLS and CDR2 YYNGEE. CDR3 amino acids: CASSVGPTSTDTQYF. The CDR3 bases are TGTGCCAGCAGCGTAGGCCCTACTAGCACAGATACGCAGTATTTT.

V and J are TRBV7-8 and TRBJ1-2, with 11 bases matching TRBD1. This CDR3 has 14 residues. Germline V gene lookup returns CDR1 SGHVS and CDR2 FQNEAQ. Losses at the gene ends were 5 bases for V and 4 bases for J; bases not matched to a gene: 3. The DNA for the CDR3 is TGTGCCAGCAGCGCTGGGACAGGGGGCTATGGCTACACCTTC. It specifies CASSAGTGGYGYTF.

The V and J genes are TRBV11-2 and TRBJ2-2; 11 nucleotides match TRBD2. The CDR3 is made up of 15 amino acids. Trimming cost V 4 bases and J 7 bases; bases outside gene matches: 5. The V gene's germline CDR1 is SGHAT and CDR2 FQNNGV. The CDR3 sequence is CASSSLAGAVGELFF. CDR3 in DNA: TGTGCCAGCAGCTCACTAGCGGGAGCGGTCGGGGAGCTGTTTTTT. Full variable domain (remainder filled in from reference TRBV11-2 and TRBJ2-2): EAGVAQSPRYKIIEKRQSVAFWCNPISGHATLYWYQQILGQGPKLLIQFQNNGVVDDSQLPKDRFSAERLKGVDSTLKIQPAKLEDSAVYLCASSSLAGAVGELFFGEGSRLTVL.

This clone was detected a few times. V and J are TRBV19 and TRBJ1-5; 9 bases fit TRBD1. CDR1 and CDR2 from the germline V gene are LNHDA and SQIVND (reference sequence). CDR3 size: 21 residues. V was clipped by 3 bases and J by 1 base; unmatched bases: 19. The CDR3: CASSILPKLGTGRGSNQPQHF. The CDR3, as DNA: TGTGCCAGTAGTATTCTCCCCAAGCTCGGGACAGGGAGAGGGAGCAATCAGCCCCAGCATTTT.

The chain carries TRBV28 and TRBJ2-7; TRBD2 aligns across 9 bases. The germline CDR1 and CDR2 sequences are MDHEN and SYDVKM. This CDR3 spans 12 amino acids. V was clipped by 7 bases and J by 2 bases; unmatched bases: 0. CDR3 region: CASTSGTYEQYF. The CDR3 nucleotides are TGTGCCAGCACTAGCGGGACCTACGAGCAGTACTTC.

The chain recombines TRBV12-5 with TRBJ1-3, with 7 nucleotides matching TRBD1. Germline CDR1 and CDR2: LGHNT and FRNRAP. V trimming: 5 bases; J trimming: 0 bases; junction bases outside the gene matches: 7. CDR3 length: 16 amino acids. CDR3 region: CASGPRTGGSGNTIYF. The DNA of the CDR3 is TGTGCTAGTGGTCCTCGGACAGGCGGCTCTGGAAACACCATATATTTT.

The V call is TRBV2, the J call TRBJ2-7; 9 bases map to TRBD1. Unmatched junction bases numbered 2, after V lost 4 bases and J lost 4 bases. CDR1 and CDR2 from the germline V gene are SNHLY and FYNNEI. CDR3 length: 13 residues. CDR3 sequence reads: CASSADRGYEQYF. As DNA, the CDR3 is TGTGCCAGCAGTGCCGACAGGGGGTACGAGCAGTACTTC.

This clone has just a few counts. This chain joins TRBV5-4 and TRBJ2-3, with D possibly matching TRBD2 (7 bases). This CDR3 is built from 13 residues. The ends were cut back, 4 bases at V and 4 bases at J, with 10 bases in the middle. In germline, CDR1 is SGHNT, CDR2 YYREEE (reference sequence). As DNA, the CDR3 is TGTGCCAGCAGCGGAGGGGGGGCAGATACGCAGTATTTT. Amino acids: CASSGGGADTQYF.

This clone was found once. The V call is TRBV5-4, the J call TRBJ2-5; the match to TRBD2 covers 7 bases. The CDR3 sequence is 14 residues long. Germline V gene sequence: CDR1 SGHNT, CDR2 YYREEE (reference sequence). Trimming at V came to 5 bases and at J to 5 bases, leaving 9 bases not matched to a gene. Here the CDR3 DNA reads TGTGCCAGCAGACCGATTAGCGGGCCGGAGACCCAGTACTTC. This encodes CASRPISGPETQYF. The whole variable domain, remainder taken from reference TRBV5-4 and TRBJ2-5, is ETGVTQSPTHLIKTRGQQVTLRCSSQSGHNTVSWYQQALGQGPQFIFQYYREEENGRGNFPPRFSGLQFPNYSSELNVNALELDDSALYLCASRPISGPETQYFGPGTRLLVL.

This clone has a handful of counts. V usage is TRBV5-1 and J usage is TRBJ2-3; 10 bases align to TRBD1. Germline V gene data show CDR1 as SGHRS and CDR2 as YFSETQ. V shed 0 bases and J 2 bases; nucleotides not matched to a gene: 9. This CDR3 spans 18 amino acids. CDR3 DNA sequence: TGCGCCAGCAGCTTGGAATACCGGGACAGGGGTTTCACAGATACGCAGTATTTT. Its protein is CASSLEYRDRGFTDTQYF.

The V gene is TRBV6-1, the J gene TRBJ2-3, with 8 bases lining up with TRBD1. Unmatched junction bases numbered 11, after V lost 6 bases and J lost 6 bases. This CDR3 comprises 15 residues. Germline V lookup: CDR1 MNHNS, CDR2 SASEGT. The CDR3 coding sequence is TGTGCCAGCAGCGGTGACAGGGGTGTGAGGGATACGCAGTATTTT. It encodes CASSGDRGVRDTQYF.

This chain uses TRBV7-6 with TRBJ2-3; TRBD2 agrees at 16 bases. The CDR3 is 18 residues long. Trimming at V came to 5 bases and at J to 1 base, leaving 6 bases not matched to a gene. The germline CDR1 and CDR2 sequences are SGHVS and FNYEAQ. This CDR3 reads CASSPGLAGGPGTDTQYF. CDR3 DNA: TGTGCCAGCAGCCCGGGACTAGCGGGAGGGCCAGGCACAGATACGCAGTATTTT.

This clone was observed a few times. The chain links TRBV5-5 to TRBJ2-7; 11 nucleotides line up with TRBD1. V was pared by 4 bases and J by 3 bases, with 3 bases of the junction left unmatched. The CDR3 runs 14 residues. The germline CDR1 and CDR2 sequences are SGHKS and YYEKEE (reference sequence). DNA for the CDR3: TGTGCCAGCAGCCCGGGACAGGGGGTCTACGAGCAGTACTTC. Translated: CASSPGQGVYEQYF.

This clone was picked up a small number of times. This chain connects TRBV7-9 to TRBJ2-7; 10 bases line up with TRBD1. Germline CDR1 and CDR2: SEHNR and FQNEAQ (reference sequence). Germline trimming cut 5 bases from V and 4 bases from J; bases unmatched to any gene: 5. The CDR3 extends over 14 amino acids. This chain's CDR3 is CASSPGTGEYEQYF. CDR3 in DNA: TGTGCCAGCAGCCCCGGGACAGGGGAGTACGAGCAGTACTTC.

This clone has just a few counts. V gene TRBV28 combines with J gene TRBJ2-2, with D unclear. CDR1 MDHEN and CDR2 SYDVKM come from the germline V gene. This CDR3 is built from 13 residues. V lost 10 bases and J 0 bases, leaving 9 bases between the germline ends. CDR3 sequence (DNA): TGTGCCACTCTTCGGTCGAACACCGGGGAGCTGTTTTTT. This translates into CATLRSNTGELFF.

The rearrangement links TRBV10-3 to TRBJ2-2; D not resolved. V shed 6 bases and J shed 2 bases, with 7 bases lying between them. Germline V CDR1 and CDR2: ENHRY, SYGVKD. The CDR3 sequence is 13 residues long. Here the CDR3 DNA reads TGTGCCATCAGCCGCGAAAACACCGGGGAGCTGTTTTTT. Translation gives CAISRENTGELFF.

The sample holds a few counts of this clone. The rearrangement uses TRBV7-9 and TRBJ2-3; 9 nucleotides line up with TRBD1. The ends lost 2 bases at V and 4 bases at J; junction bases unmatched: 4. The V gene's germline CDR1 is SEHNR and CDR2 FQNEAQ (reference sequence). The CDR3 extends over 15 amino acids. This chain's CDR3 is CASSLKGQGADTQYF. For the CDR3, the DNA is TGTGCCAGCAGCTTAAAGGGACAGGGCGCAGATACGCAGTATTTT. Filled out from reference TRBV7-9 and TRBJ2-3, the complete variable domain reads DTGVSQNPRHKITKRGQNVTFRCDPISEHNRLYWYRQTLGQGPEFLTYFQNEAQLEKSRLLSDRFSAERPKGSFSTLEIQRTEQGDSAMYLCASSLKGQGADTQYFGPGTRLTVL.

This clone has more than one count but fewer than ten. This sequence joins TRBV20-1 and TRBJ1-2; D gene ambiguous. This CDR3 is 11 amino acids long. Germline V gives CDR1 DFQATT, CDR2 SNEGSKA (reference sequence). V was trimmed by 5 bases and J by 5 bases, leaving 9 bases between them. CDR3 sequence reads: CSAVTGYGYTF. CDR3 in DNA: TGCAGTGCTGTTACGGGGTATGGCTACACCTTC.